Below are 27 T cell receptor beta chains sequenced from a single sample in a study of cytomegalovirus exposure and HLA in healthy donors. PCR amplification relied on 60 Vbeta primers (plus 13 Jbeta primers). The data were produced by immunoSEQ multiplex PCR, yet TCRdb's version contains in-frame clones alone and is incomplete. The sample carries approximately 140,000 clones, 73% recorded once. Material: PBMCs. These receptor sequences come from a woman in her 40s in good health and CMV-seronegative.

The CDR3 DNA is TGTGCCAGCAGCTTAGTTGCAGGGGTCACCGGGGAGCTGTTTTTT. This translates into CASSLVAGVTGELFF. This chain connects TRBV7-2 to TRBJ2-2, with a weak D call TRBD1 (6 bases). The CDR3 totals 15 residues. Trimming cost V 1 base and J 4 bases, with 10 bases left between them. CDR1 and CDR2 (germline): SGHTA, FQGNSA.

The genes are TRBV7-9 and TRBJ1-1, with D perhaps matching TRBD1 (6 bases). The CDR3 has 12 residues. V dropped 5 bases and J dropped 5 bases, with 9 bases sitting between them. Germline V gene sequence: CDR1 SEHNR, CDR2 FQNEAQ (reference sequence). This CDR3 is CASSPTGTEAFF. The DNA for the CDR3 is TGTGCCAGCAGCCCAACAGGGACTGAAGCTTTCTTT.

V and J are TRBV4-2 and TRBJ2-2, with a weak D call TRBD2 (5 bases). From germline, CDR1 is LGHNA and CDR2 YNFKEQ. V shed 0 bases and J shed 5 bases, with 16 bases lying between them. This CDR3 region has 17 residues. The CDR3, as DNA: TGTGCCAGCAGCCAAGATCTTCTACGAGGAGGTACCGGGGAGCTGTTTTTT. Translated: CASSQDLLRGGTGELFF.

In its sample, this clone was seen once. The V and J genes are TRBV19 and TRBJ1-1, with D perhaps matching TRBD1 (5 bases). The V and J ends lost 3 bases and 0 bases respectively, with 14 bases between them. This CDR3 spans 16 amino acids. CDR1 is LNHDA, CDR2 SQIVND, per germline (reference sequence). CDR3 in DNA: TGTGCCAGTAGTATCGAAAGGGGAACCATGAACACTGAAGCTTTCTTT. Protein sequence: CASSIERGTMNTEAFF.

The DNA for the CDR3 is TGTGCCATCAGGAGTTTCACAGGTGAAGCTTTCTTT. Translation: CAIRSFTGEAFF. The chain recombines TRBV10-3 with TRBJ1-1; a possible D gene is TRBD1 (5 bases). In germline, CDR1 is ENHRY, CDR2 SYGVKD. The V gene lost 6 bases and the J gene lost 7 bases, with 12 bases spanning the gap. The CDR3 length is 12 residues.

On this clone itself: The identical CDR3 is also encoded by other nucleotide sequences in the sample. The rearrangement uses TRBV7-2 and TRBJ1-1; 8 positions agree with TRBD1. Germline CDR1 and CDR2: SGHTA and FQGNSA. CDR3 length: 14 amino acids. The junction had 3 bases not matched to a gene; V was cut back by 5 bases and J by 1 base. The DNA of the CDR3 is TGTGCCAGCAGCCTCGGACAGGGGAACACTGAAGCTTTCTTT. As protein: CASSLGQGNTEAFF.

The chain couples TRBV5-1 to TRBJ2-1; TRBD1 matches at 9 bases. This CDR3 region has 14 residues. V lost 2 bases to trimming and J lost 5 bases; unmatched junction nucleotides: 2. Germline V gene data show CDR1 as SGHRS and CDR2 as YFSETQ. CDR3 in amino acids: CASSLRQGDNEQFF. The CDR3, as DNA: TGCGCCAGCAGCTTACGACAGGGGGACAATGAGCAGTTCTTC.

This clone has a handful of counts. The rearrangement uses TRBV5-5 and TRBJ2-7; unclear D gene. The CDR3 is 13 residues long. From germline, CDR1 is SGHKS and CDR2 YYEKEE (reference sequence). The V end was cut by 0 bases, the J end by 3 bases, with 7 bases between. CDR3 sequence (DNA): TGTGCCAGCAGCTTGGGTTACGACTACGAGCAGTACGTC. It is translated as CASSLGYDYEQYV.

The rearrangement links TRBV6-1 to TRBJ1-2; tentative D call: TRBD1 (5 bases). There are 12 residues in the CDR3. V lost 5 bases, J lost 8 bases, and 12 bases lay in between. Germline values: CDR1 MNHNS, CDR2 SASEGT. The CDR3 DNA reads as TGTGCCAGCAGTCAGGGTAATGTGGGCTACACCTTC. Its protein is CASSQGNVGYTF.

This clone was detected once. The chain carries TRBV7-3 and TRBJ2-3, with D possibly TRBD2 on 5 matching bases. Looked up from germline, CDR1 is SGHTA and CDR2 is FQGTGA. The CDR3 extends over 15 amino acids. V was clipped by 3 bases and J by 0 bases, with 10 bases between them. The CDR3 protein is CASSFSRTSTDTQYF. DNA of the CDR3: TGTGCCAGCAGCTTTTCAAGGACTAGCACAGATACGCAGTATTTT.

V and J are TRBV28 and TRBJ1-1, with D perhaps TRBD1 (5 bases). Germline V gives CDR1 MDHEN, CDR2 SYDVKM. The CDR3 loop spans 16 amino acids. Trimming took off 2 bases at V and 1 base at J, with 14 bases between the two ends. CDR3 sequence reads: CASSLGGMLRNTEAFF. The CDR3 nucleotides read TGTGCCAGCAGTTTAGGGGGGATGCTAAGGAACACTGAAGCTTTCTTT.

This clone was observed a handful of times. The CDR3: CASSLQANSYNEQFF. CDR3 DNA: TGTGCCAGCAGCCTACAGGCAAATTCCTACAATGAGCAGTTCTTC. The chain combines TRBV5-4 with TRBJ2-1; TRBD1 might be the D (5 bases). Germline CDR1 reads SGHNT; CDR2 reads YYREEE (reference sequence). The CDR3 is 15 residues long. Trimming took off 4 bases at V and 1 base at J, with 12 bases between the two ends.

The rearrangement links TRBV4-1 to TRBJ2-2; TRBD2 is a possible D gene (6 bases). The CDR3 has 17 residues. Per germline, CDR1 MGHRA and CDR2 YSYEKL. Trimming removed 0 bases at V and 4 bases at J, with 15 bases between. The CDR3 protein is CASSQDRLVRVTGELFF. The CDR3 DNA follows: TGCGCCAGCAGCCAAGACCGACTAGTTCGGGTCACCGGGGAGCTGTTTTTT.

The chain uses TRBV7-2 and TRBJ2-2, with D unresolved. Germline lookup yields CDR1 SGHTA and CDR2 FQGNSA. The ends were cut back, 1 base at V and 8 bases at J, with 8 bases in the middle. This CDR3 is 13 amino acids long. CDR3 protein: CASSLVSLGELFF. The CDR3 nucleotides read TGTGCCAGCAGCTTAGTATCTTTAGGGGAGCTGTTTTTT.

This chain connects TRBV11-2 to TRBJ2-7; perhaps TRBD1 as D (6 bases). V lost 3 bases, J lost 3 bases, and 12 bases lay in between. Per the germline V gene, CDR1 is SGHAT and CDR2 is FQNNGV. There are 14 residues in the CDR3. The CDR3 DNA reads as TGTGCCAGCAGCTTTCCGGGCAGGGGCTACGAGCAGTACTTC. Residues: CASSFPGRGYEQYF.

The genes are TRBV11-2 and TRBJ1-4; possible D gene TRBD1, 6 bases. V was trimmed by 5 bases and J by 11 bases, leaving 12 bases between them. The CDR3 is 12 residues long. Germline CDR1 SGHAT, CDR2 FQNNGV. The chain's CDR3 is CASSPDSLKLFF. The DNA for the CDR3 is TGTGCCAGCAGCCCGGACAGCCTTAAACTGTTTTTT.

This clone was observed a few times. This chain links TRBV5-1 with TRBJ2-2; the match to TRBD2 covers 7 bases. The CDR3 is made up of 19 amino acids. With 0 bases clipped from V and 0 bases from J, the junction kept 11 bases outside the gene matches. Germline CDR1 SGHRS, CDR2 YFSETQ. The CDR3 region is CASSLAVREGLPNTGELFF. As DNA, the CDR3 is TGCGCCAGCAGCTTGGCCGTCAGGGAGGGGCTCCCGAACACCGGGGAGCTGTTTTTT.

This clone appeared a few times. The genes are TRBV6-5 and TRBJ2-1; 7 nucleotides align to TRBD2. From germline, CDR1 is MNHEY and CDR2 SVGAGI. This CDR3 spans 15 amino acids. The V gene end was trimmed by 4 bases and the J gene end by 12 bases; junction bases not matched to a gene: 15. The DNA for the CDR3 is TGTGCCAGCAGTTCAGCGGGGCGCGTTTGGGGTGGGCAGTTCTTC. Its translation is CASSSAGRVWGGQFF.

The rearrangement joins TRBV27 to TRBJ2-5; TRBD2 is a possible D gene (7 bases). Germline-derived CDR1 and CDR2 are MNHEY and SMNVEV (reference sequence). V shed 10 bases and J shed 5 bases, with 17 bases lying between them. This CDR3 comprises 13 residues. The CDR3 DNA is TGTGCCACCGCCCGCCGGGGGGCGGAGACCCAGTACTTC. Its translation is CATARRGAETQYF.

V is TRBV6-1 and J is TRBJ1-2; 9 nucleotides align to TRBD1. With V trimmed by 3 bases and J by 7 bases, 3 bases remained unmatched. The germline gives CDR1 MNHNS, CDR2 SASEGT. This CDR3 spans 13 amino acids. CDR3 loop: CASSDWTGVGYTF. In DNA, the CDR3 is TGTGCCAGCAGTGATTGGACAGGGGTTGGCTACACCTTC.

This chain links TRBV18 with TRBJ1-1; D unclear. Germline lookup yields CDR1 KGHSH and CDR2 LQKENI. The CDR3 spans 12 residues. Trimming left V 3 bases short and J 7 bases short, with 9 bases between. The CDR3 bases are TGTGCCAGCTCACCCGGTGATAGTGAAGCTTTCTTT. Its translation: CASSPGDSEAFF. Supplemented by reference TRBV18 and TRBJ1-1, the full variable domain reads NAGVMQNPRHLVRRRGQEARLRCSPMKGHSHVYWYRQLPEEGLKFMVYLQKENIIDESGMPKERFSAEFPKEGPSILRIQQVVRGDSAAYFCASSPGDSEAFFGQGTRLTVV.

The J gene is TRBJ1-2, the V gene TRBV9; maybe TRBD1 (5 bases). Germline assignment: CDR1 SGDLS and CDR2 YYNGEE. The length of the CDR3 is 16 residues. Trimming cost V 0 bases and J 2 bases, with 14 bases left between them. CDR3 amino acids: CASSVGSSRGNYGYTF. Written as DNA, the CDR3 is TGTGCCAGCAGCGTAGGATCATCGCGGGGGAACTATGGCTACACCTTC.

The chain links TRBV19 to TRBJ1-1, with 8 bases identical to TRBD1. The CDR3 consists of 15 residues. Per germline, CDR1 LNHDA and CDR2 SQIVND (reference sequence). V trimming: 3 bases; J trimming: 8 bases; junction bases outside the gene matches: 11. CDR3 sequence reads: CASSIGGRGHGEAFF. CDR3 nucleotides: TGTGCCAGTAGTATCGGGGGCAGGGGGCACGGAGAAGCTTTCTTT.

V gene TRBV5-1 combines with J gene TRBJ1-2; 9 bases are a match to TRBD1. V lost 6 bases to trimming and J lost 8 bases; unmatched junction nucleotides: 8. The CDR3 sequence is 13 residues long. Germline lookup yields CDR1 SGHRS and CDR2 YFSETQ. The CDR3 coding sequence is TGCGCCAGCACATCGGGACAGGGAGAAGGCTACACCTTC. Protein product: CASTSGQGEGYTF.

This CDR3 reads CASRGGVTASGANVLTF. For the CDR3, the DNA is TGTGCCAGTAGGGGGGGGGTAACCGCGTCTGGGGCCAACGTCCTGACTTTC. The J gene is TRBJ2-6, the V gene TRBV19; 7 bases are shared with TRBD2. CDR3 length: 17 amino acids. V was pared by 6 bases and J by 1 base, with 9 bases of the junction left unmatched. Germline lookup yields CDR1 LNHDA and CDR2 SQIVND (reference sequence).

This clone has a handful of counts. The chain is built from TRBV4-1 and TRBJ1-2, with D perhaps TRBD1 (6 bases). Germline lookup yields CDR1 MGHRA and CDR2 YSYEKL. Trimming took off 4 bases at V and 4 bases at J, with 13 bases between the two ends. The CDR3 contains 14 residues. The CDR3 nucleotides are TGCGCCAGCAGCCCGCGCAGAGGGGGCTATGGCTACACCTTC. It specifies CASSPRRGGYGYTF.

This clone has a handful of counts. The chain uses TRBV5-1 and TRBJ2-7; a weak D match, TRBD1 (6 bases). V was shortened by 4 bases and J by 8 bases, with 10 bases between the two germline ends. From germline, CDR1 is SGHRS and CDR2 YFSETQ. The CDR3 is made up of 11 amino acids. The CDR3: CASSNRDKQYF. CDR3 coding DNA: TGCGCCAGCAGCAACCGGGACAAGCAGTACTTC. The entire variable domain, with the rest obtained from reference TRBV5-1 and TRBJ2-7, is as follows: KAGVTQTPRYLIKTRGQQVTLSCSPISGHRSVSWYQQTPGQGLQFLFEYFSETQRNKGNFPGRFSGRQFSNSRSEMNVSTLELGDSALYLCASSNRDKQYFGPGTRLTVT.